This TCR beta chain was found in a study of Ad26.COV2.S vaccination and SARS-CoV-2 variants. Looking at the study overall: A COV1001 Ad26.COV2.S trial-arm participant provided the sample. Intramuscular Ad26.COV2.S at 5x10^10 or 1x10^11 viral particles.

TCRdb's table, derived via immunoSEQ multiplex PCR, lists solely in-frame clones and lacks some. This sample has roughly 300,000 clones; 88% occur once, and the top ten carry 6.4%. As concerns this clone: This sample also contains other DNA sequences that code for the same CDR3.

Trimming cost V 1 base and J 0 bases, with 5 bases left between them. Germline V gives CDR1 SGHNT, CDR2 YENEEA. The CDR3 runs 14 residues. Treatment given: some 20 received Ad26.COV2.S at low or high dose, single or two shots; about five received placebo; per-sample allocation not given. It was on day 63 after the first vaccine or placebo injection that samples were taken. Boston provided a donor who was an adult aged 18-55 years. The specimen comprised peripheral blood, sampled in a trial of Ad26.COV2.S vaccine versus placebo. This TCR was sampled from a person between 18 and 65 years old who received the Ad26.COV2.S COVID-19 vaccine or a placebo. The chain employs TRBV11-3 and TRBJ2-3; no clear D. CDR3 coding DNA: TGTGCCAGCAGCTTAGGGGCCAGCACAGATACGCAGTATTTT. As protein: CASSLGASTDTQYF.